This T cell receptor beta chain was identified during a study of blood T cell repertoires in COVID-19. Study in general: The United States, Italy and Spain supplied acute and convalescent COVID-19 samples. In each case, the material was cDNA or gDNA derived from T cells, B-cell-depleted T cells, or PBMCs.

The V segment lost 4 bases and the J segment 7 bases; nucleotides outside the gene matches: 12. CDR3 length equals 15 residues. Germline-derived CDR1 and CDR2 are LGHDT and YNNKEL (reference sequence). Sequencing was performed with immunoSEQ multiplex PCR; in TCRdb, only in-frame clones are kept and a portion is missing. The sample holds 74,000 or so clones; 85% to 90% are singletons and the top ten take roughly 2.8%. Sequenced input: peripheral blood. The V and J genes are TRBV3-1 (or the pseudogene TRBV3-2) and TRBJ2-5; TRBD2 agrees at 7 bases. This TCR came from a man over 45 with acute or convalescent COVID-19. The CDR3 loop reads CASSPVASGKRTQYF. Written as DNA, the CDR3 is TGTGCCAGCAGCCCCGTGGCTAGCGGTAAAAGGACCCAGTACTTC.